Following are 28 T cell receptor beta chains from one sample sequenced in a study of T cell responses to AZD1222 COVID-19 vaccine. Assay used: immunoSEQ multiplex PCR; TCRdb lists only in-frame clones, some missing. The sample contains around 180,000 clones, 88% of which appear only once. This specimen was peripheral blood, taken on day 0 of AZD1222 vaccination. These receptors came from an adult in good health.

V is TRBV2 and J is TRBJ1-2; 10 nucleotides align to TRBD1. Germline assignment: CDR1 SNHLY and CDR2 FYNNEI. Trimming cost V 5 bases and J 7 bases; bases outside gene matches: 10. The CDR3 is 15 residues long. The CDR3 loop reads CASSRRQGASFGYTF. CDR3 bases: TGTGCCAGCAGTCGACGACAGGGGGCATCATTTGGCTACACCTTC.

The rearrangement joins TRBV5-1 to TRBJ2-3; 7 bases line up with TRBD1. Germline loops: CDR1 SGHRS, CDR2 YFSETQ. The trim removed 5 bases at V and 4 bases at J, leaving 10 bases unmatched. The CDR3 consists of 15 residues. The CDR3 spells CASRPTGQVADTQYF. In DNA form, the CDR3 reads TGCGCCAGCAGGCCGACAGGGCAGGTGGCAGATACGCAGTATTTT.

This chain uses TRBV18 with TRBJ1-3, with D tentatively TRBD1 (5 bases). Germline-derived CDR1 and CDR2 are KGHSH and LQKENI. Trimming stripped 2 bases from V and 0 bases from J, with 14 bases between. This CDR3 comprises 17 residues. The DNA of the CDR3 is TGTGCCAGCTCACCAGTTGGGGGTGAGCGCTCTGGAAACACCATATATTTT. This codes for CASSPVGGERSGNTIYF. Together with reference TRBV18 and TRBJ1-3, the CDR3 gives the full variable domain: NAGVMQNPRHLVRRRGQEARLRCSPMKGHSHVYWYRQLPEEGLKFMVYLQKENIIDESGMPKERFSAEFPKEGPSILRIQQVVRGDSAAYFCASSPVGGERSGNTIYFGEGSWLTVV.

This clone was counted a few times. The gene calls are TRBV5-6 and TRBJ1-2; D is perhaps TRBD1 (5 bases). Germline CDR1 SGHDT, CDR2 YYEEEE. The CDR3 runs 12 residues. Trimming removed 7 bases from V and 4 bases from J, with 11 bases in between. The CDR3 loop is CASGGVAYGYTF. CDR3 nucleotide sequence: TGTGCCAGCGGGGGAGTAGCCTATGGCTACACCTTC.

The chain is built from TRBV6-6 and TRBJ2-6; D remains ambiguous. V lost 2 bases and J lost 0, with 8 bases in between. The CDR3 covers 16 residues. CDR1 MNHNY and CDR2 SVGAGI come from the germline V gene (reference sequence). The CDR3 is CASSYPQISGANVLTF. As DNA, the CDR3 is TGTGCCAGCAGTTACCCGCAGATCTCTGGGGCCAACGTCCTGACTTTC.

This rearrangement joins TRBV3-1 (or the pseudogene TRBV3-2) to TRBJ1-1; 7 positions agree with TRBD1. Trimming cost V 2 bases and J 0 bases; bases outside gene matches: 3. The CDR3 has 15 residues. Germline lookup yields CDR1 LGHDT and CDR2 YNNKEL (reference sequence). CDR3 in amino acids: CASSQWDSMNTEAFF. The DNA for the CDR3 is TGTGCCAGCAGCCAATGGGACAGTATGAACACTGAAGCTTTCTTT.

The chain is built from TRBV11-3 and TRBJ1-2; no clear D gene. Germline V lookup: CDR1 SGHNT, CDR2 YENEEA. This CDR3 region has 13 residues. The V end was cut by 6 bases, the J end by 4 bases, with 12 bases between. This chain's CDR3 is CASSRTPFYGYTF. The CDR3 nucleotides read TGTGCCAGCAGTAGGACTCCTTTCTATGGCTACACCTTC.

The rearrangement joins TRBV3-1 (or the pseudogene TRBV3-2) to TRBJ2-5, with 8 bases aligning to TRBD2. The CDR3 extends over 15 amino acids. The germline gives CDR1 LGHDT, CDR2 YNNKEL (reference sequence). The ends lost 4 bases at V and 4 bases at J; junction bases unmatched: 8. The CDR3 region is CASSPSSGGLETQYF. The CDR3 bases are TGTGCCAGCAGCCCAAGCAGCGGGGGCTTAGAGACCCAGTACTTC.

The chain employs TRBV30 and TRBJ1-1; the D is unclear. Trimming left V 0 bases short and J 1 base short, with 6 bases between. CDR1 and CDR2 (germline): GTSNPN, SVGIG (reference sequence). The CDR3 is made up of 13 amino acids. CDR3 nucleotides: TGTGCCTGGAGTGTACGTAGGAACACTGAAGCTTTCTTT. Translating it yields CAWSVRRNTEAFF. The entire variable domain, with the rest obtained from reference TRBV30 and TRBJ1-1, is as follows: SQTIHQWPATLVQPVGSPLSLECTVEGTSNPNLYWYRQAAGRGLQLLFYSVGIGQISSEVPQNLSASRPQDRQFILSSKKLLLSDSGFYLCAWSVRRNTEAFFGQGTRLTVV.

The genes are TRBV29-1 and TRBJ1-5; D may be TRBD1 (5 bases). CDR1 is SQVTM, CDR2 ANQGSEA, per germline. Deletions cut 2 bases from V and 0 bases from J, with 14 bases between. The CDR3 spans 16 residues. CDR3 in amino acids: CSVESPRVYSNQPQHF. In nucleotides, the CDR3 is TGCAGCGTTGAATCCCCCAGGGTCTATAGCAATCAGCCCCAGCATTTT.

The CDR3 bases are TGTGCCAGCAGCGCGAGCCCAGGGTCGGAATACAATGAGCAGTTCTTC. This sequence encodes CASSASPGSEYNEQFF. The chain is built from TRBV9 and TRBJ2-1, with a weak D call TRBD1 (5 bases). V lost 3 bases and J 4 bases, leaving 17 bases between the germline ends. Germline values: CDR1 SGDLS, CDR2 YYNGEE. This CDR3 has 16 residues.

This sequence joins TRBV9 and TRBJ1-1; TRBD1 aligns across 8 bases. Germline lookup yields CDR1 SGDLS and CDR2 YYNGEE. J was trimmed by 1 base and V by 4 bases; bases with no gene match: 6. This CDR3 comprises 15 residues. The CDR3 spells CASSSFGTGNTEAFF. CDR3 nucleotides: TGTGCCAGCAGCTCGTTCGGGACAGGGAACACTGAAGCTTTCTTT.

This clone was picked up one time. The rearrangement uses TRBV6-2 or TRBV6-3 and TRBJ1-5; unclear D gene. CDR1 MNHEY and CDR2 SVGEGT come from the germline V gene. Trimming removed 0 bases from V and 9 bases from J, with 12 bases in between. The CDR3 is 14 residues long. The CDR3, as DNA: TGTGCCAGCAGTTACTCGAGTCACCGAGGGCCCCAGCATTTT. Protein sequence: CASSYSSHRGPQHF.

The chain recombines TRBV14 with TRBJ2-5, with D uncertain. The V and J ends lost 1 base and 3 bases respectively, with 21 bases between them. CDR3 length: 18 residues. Germline V gives CDR1 SGHDN, CDR2 FVKESK. CDR3 DNA sequence: TGTGCCAGCAGCCAAGGGTCGTGGAGCCCCGATAATGAAGAGACCCAGTACTTC. This translates into CASSQGSWSPDNEETQYF.

V is TRBV20-1 and J is TRBJ1-1; a weak D match, TRBD1 (5 bases). Germline V gene sequence: CDR1 DFQATT, CDR2 SNEGSKA (reference sequence). The CDR3 is 11 residues long. V was pared by 7 bases and J by 7 bases, with 13 bases between. The CDR3 reads CSGGSGSEAFF. CDR3 sequence (DNA): TGCAGTGGGGGTTCAGGGAGTGAAGCTTTCTTT.

V is TRBV19 and J is TRBJ1-5; D not resolved. Trimming took 7 bases from V and 1 from J, leaving 14 bases between them. This CDR3 region has 15 residues. The germline V gene encodes CDR1 LNHDA and CDR2 SQIVND (reference sequence). The CDR3 DNA reads TGTGCCAGTACCTCAGGTAGGAGAAGCAATCAGCCCCAGCATTTT. It encodes CASTSGRRSNQPQHF. Together with reference TRBV19 and TRBJ1-5, the CDR3 gives the full variable domain: DGGITQSPKYLFRKEGQNVTLSCEQNLNHDAMYWYRQDPGQGLRLIYYSQIVNDFQKGDIAEGYSVSREKKESFPLTVTSAQKNPTAFYLCASTSGRRSNQPQHFGDGTRLSIL.

This clone was counted a single time. The CDR3 nucleotides are TGCGCCAGCAGCCCCCGGGAGGGGAGTAGTGAAAAACTGTTTTTT. It is translated as CASSPREGSSEKLFF. The chain joins TRBV5-1 to TRBJ1-4; TRBD1 might be the D (5 bases). The CDR3 consists of 15 residues. V was cut by 4 bases and J by 7 bases, with 17 bases left in between. Germline lookup yields CDR1 SGHRS and CDR2 YFSETQ.

The V and J genes are TRBV9 and TRBJ1-1, with D unclear. V dropped 4 bases and J dropped 1 base, with 17 bases sitting between them. Per the germline V gene, CDR1 is SGDLS and CDR2 is YYNGEE. There are 16 residues in the CDR3. The CDR3 loop reads CASSPLTRTANTEAFF. CDR3 nucleotide sequence: TGTGCCAGCAGCCCCCTAACGCGGACGGCGAACACTGAAGCTTTCTTT.

This sequence joins TRBV6-5 and TRBJ1-5, with 7 bases matching TRBD1. This CDR3 comprises 15 residues. Germline V CDR1 and CDR2: MNHEY, SVGAGI. The J segment lost 6 bases and the V segment lost 6 bases, leaving 11 bases of the junction unmatched. In nucleotides, the CDR3 is TGTGCCAGCAGCAGGGGGTCGGGGTCCGGTCAGCCCCAGCATTTT. Translation: CASSRGSGSGQPQHF.

J is TRBJ2-2 and V is TRBV14; no firm D call. V lost 3 bases and J 4 bases, leaving 9 bases between the germline ends. The CDR3 consists of 14 residues. CDR1 SGHDN and CDR2 FVKESK come from the germline V gene. The CDR3, as DNA: TGTGCCAGCAGCCAGGCCAGACTCACCGGGGAGCTGTTTTTT. Its protein product is CASSQARLTGELFF.

The chain is built from TRBV5-4 and TRBJ2-1; 9 nucleotides match TRBD1. The CDR3 spans 13 residues. The trim removed 4 bases at V and 8 bases at J, leaving 4 bases unmatched. In germline, CDR1 is SGHNT, CDR2 YYREEE (reference sequence). The CDR3 DNA reads as TGTGCCAGCAGCGGGCGACAGGGGGATGAGCAGTTCTTC. It translates to CASSGRQGDEQFF.

This clone has just a few counts. V usage is TRBV12-3 or TRBV12-4 and J usage is TRBJ2-7; D remains ambiguous. The CDR3 sequence is 11 residues long. The V gene lost 5 bases and the J gene lost 5 bases, with 7 bases spanning the gap. The DNA of the CDR3 is TGTGCCAGCAGTCGGACCCACGAGCAGTACTTC. It codes for CASSRTHEQYF.

This clone is a singleton in its sample. The genes are TRBV24-1 and TRBJ1-2; tentatively, D is TRBD1 (6 bases). CDR1 is KGHDR, CDR2 SFDVKD, per germline. This CDR3 has 17 amino acids. The V end was cut by 0 bases, the J end by 0 bases, with 13 bases between. CDR3 in amino acids: CATSDLINRVPNYGYTF. As DNA, the CDR3 is TGTGCCACCAGTGATTTGATAAACAGGGTTCCTAACTATGGCTACACCTTC.

The rearrangement links TRBV27 to TRBJ2-1; 9 bases fit TRBD2. Germline trimming cut 7 bases from V and 4 bases from J; bases unmatched to any gene: 8. The CDR3 sequence is 15 residues long. CDR1 MNHEY and CDR2 SMNVEV come from the germline V gene (reference sequence). CDR3 sequence: CASINVAGAYNEQFF. The DNA of the CDR3 is TGTGCCAGCATTAATGTAGCGGGAGCTTACAATGAGCAGTTCTTC.

The V and J genes are TRBV10-3 and TRBJ2-7; D perhaps matches TRBD1 (5 bases). The V end lost 2 bases, the J end lost 4 bases, and 15 bases lay between the germline ends. This CDR3 spans 15 amino acids. Germline V lookup: CDR1 ENHRY, CDR2 SYGVKD. The DNA for the CDR3 is TGTGCCATCAGTGAGGGTGAGACAGATCATTACGAGCAGTACTTC. Protein: CAISEGETDHYEQYF.

This clone has just one count. This chain connects TRBV6-1 to TRBJ2-5; tentative D call: TRBD1 (6 bases). Deletions cut 2 bases from V and 3 bases from J, with 16 bases between. This CDR3 comprises 16 residues. Germline CDR1 MNHNS, CDR2 SASEGT. The CDR3 DNA is TGTGCCAGCAGTGAATCCCTGACAGGACTTGAAGAGACCCAGTACTTC. Protein sequence: CASSESLTGLEETQYF.

The chain joins TRBV6-6 to TRBJ2-3, with D perhaps TRBD2 (5 bases). The germline V gene encodes CDR1 MNHNY and CDR2 SVGAGI (reference sequence). This CDR3 has 12 amino acids. V gave up 4 bases and J gave up 4 bases, with 6 bases separating them. CDR3 region: CASSFGADTQYF. As DNA, the CDR3 is TGTGCCAGCAGTTTCGGGGCAGATACGCAGTATTTT.

The chain has TRBV7-2 and TRBJ2-3, with D unclear. Looked up from germline, CDR1 is SGHTA and CDR2 is FQGNSA. This CDR3 contains 16 residues. Trimming removed 3 bases from V and 2 bases from J, with 15 bases in between. In nucleotides, the CDR3 is TGTGCCAGCAGCTTCACGGTAACGGGTCCCACAGATACGCAGTATTTT. It codes for CASSFTVTGPTDTQYF. Complete variable domain (other parts from reference TRBV7-2 and TRBJ2-3): GAGVSQSPSNKVTEKGKDVELRCDPISGHTALYWYRQSLGQGLEFLIYFQGNSAPDKSGLPSDRFSAERTGGSVSTLTIQRTQQEDSAVYLCASSFTVTGPTDTQYFGPGTRLTVL.